This T cell receptor (beta chain) was sequenced in a study of PD-1 blockade in mismatch repair-deficient tumors (dated by TCRdb to the late 2010s). As for the study more broadly: Between September 2013 and September 2016, the trial enrolled about 93 consecutive patients with approximately eleven mismatch repair-deficient cancer types, every one of whom had been previously treated and was progressing. Tumor-associated T cell clones in the peripheral blood of patients responding to PD-1 blockade were tracked using deep sequencing of TCR CDR3 regions.

Via the germline V gene (reference sequence), CDR1 is SEHNR and CDR2 FQNEAQ. The cysteine opens and the phenylalanine closes a CDR3 of 15 amino acids. CDR3 DNA is the only sequence kept; it has 45 bases, read in frame from the first base. The germline V end is reduced by 4 bases and the J end by 1 base; junction bases left unmatched: 5. This clone has a single count. Its antigen is not yet known. No per-base quality is available; no much larger clone lies one base away. Library preparation employed the immunoSEQ multiplex PCR assay. TCRdb obtained this table from immuneACCESS and retained in-frame rearrangements with V and J assigned. These tables miss some clones; where compared with another copy, unresolved V genes account for less than half of the shortfall, and the remainder is unexplained. The sample table holds 15,000 to 20,000 clones, of which nearly 85% were seen once. The leading ten clones occupy under 2% of the sample.

Overall results and qualifications from the work: Tumor-resident clones, often undetectable in blood before treatment, expanded rapidly after pembrolizumab and then contracted, generally before radiologic responses.

Mismatch repair deficiency in every enrolled patient was established by polymerase chain reaction or immunohistochemistry. TCR sequencing was performed for a few patients who responded to pembrolizumab therapy. Pembrolizumab PD-1 blockade was prospectively tested in advanced mismatch repair-deficient cancers, regardless of tissue of origin, in the phase II trial. Peripheral blood T cell samples were serially collected before and at multiple times after PD-1 blockade was started. Blood sampling time points were reported as weeks after the first dose of pembrolizumab. The chain links TRBV7-9 with TRBJ2-3; TRBD1 agrees with 7 junctional bases. Source: PBMCs, taken roughly 23 weeks after starting pembrolizumab. The TCR comes from an adult with mismatch repair-deficient cancer. The nucleotide sequence reads as follows: TGTGCCAGCAGCTCCGAGAGGGGGCGCACAGATACGCAGTATTTT. The translation is CASSSERGRTDTQYF.